The text below deals with one T cell receptor beta chain. The entry originates in a study of patients and donors after allogeneic stem cell transplantation. The germline V gene has CDR1 SEHNR and CDR2 FQNEAQ (reference sequence). This CDR3 spans 17 amino acids. Trimming pared 7 bases from V and 0 bases from J, leaving 19 bases between. TCRdb re-called the RT-PCR reads through MiXCR, storing one row per CDR3 protein. This sample yields 37,000 or so distinct CDR3 sequences, of which around a third are seen a single time; 72% belongs to the top ten. The sample taken for sequencing was blood, either unsorted or a sorted T cell fraction (not recorded which). The chain couples TRBV7-9 to TRBJ2-1; TRBD2 might be the D (6 bases). The TCR comes from a human donor who was either an allogeneic HSCT recipient or a stem cell or donor lymphocyte infusion donor (not recorded which). It is not recorded whose cells these are; they may come from a transplant donor. CDR3 sequence (DNA): TGTGCCAGCATCCCGCGGGACCCCTTAAGCTCCTACAATGAGCAGTTCTTC. Its translation is CASIPRDPLSSYNEQFF.